The T cell receptor (beta chain) described here comes from a study of tumor-infiltrating lymphocytes in primary liver carcinoma. The V gene's germline CDR1 is SGHVS and CDR2 FQNEAQ. The CDR3 totals 16 residues. V trimming: 7 bases; J trimming: 5 bases; junction bases outside the gene matches: 12. It was unsorted whole blood that yielded blood RNA, and germline DNA was also extracted. With 500 ng total RNA as template and a constant-region primer, TCR beta cDNA was made. It was through three nested multiplex PCR rounds of slightly modified ARM-PCR that TCR beta libraries arose. Investigators reported that the first two PCR rounds, at 10 cycles each, used TRBV1-TRBV30 forward primers with a C-beta reverse primer. TCRdb re-analysed the multiplex PCR reads in MiXCR, keeping a single row per CDR3 protein. The repertoire includes about 310,000 distinct CDR3 sequences, 50% to 60% of them detected once, and approximately 17% sits in the top ten.

This receptor was taken from a woman under 40 with primary liver carcinoma and hepatitis B virus infection. Sequenced input: peripheral blood. The chain joins TRBV7-8 to TRBJ2-3; 10 bases align to TRBD2. CDR3 loop: CASTERGGLRGDTQYF. In DNA form, the CDR3 reads TGTGCCAGCACCGAGCGGGGGGGATTGCGAGGAGATACGCAGTATTTT.